Presented here are 10 T cell receptor beta chains from one specimen sequenced in a study of immune aging and cytomegalovirus after organ transplant. As to time point: five sample-tagged time points from pre-transplant (day -1) to day 368 post-transplant, pooled. BD Rhapsody targeted mRNA and AbSeq chemistry was used for microwell cell capture and library preparation. TCRdb itself ran the single-cell sequencing reads through MiXCR, one entry per CDR3 protein. This sample has fewer than 25,000 distinct CDR3 sequences, with more than 35% found just once. Antigen specificity for these receptors is unknown. Sequenced material: CMV peptide-activated CD4+ and CD8+ T cells sorted from blood, taken at five time points, pooled. Described subset: sorted CD8+CD137+ and CD4+CD154+ T cells after 11 to 13 h CMV IE-1 peptide stimulation. The receptors stem from a female donor who had a heart transplant and CMV viremia.

V gene TRBV5-1 combines with J gene TRBJ2-1; TRBD2 is a possible D gene (5 bases). Deletions cut 7 bases from V and 5 bases from J, with 19 bases between. The length of the CDR3 is 15 residues. Germline CDR1 reads SGHRS; CDR2 reads YFSETQ. The CDR3: CASAPSRPGNNEQFF. The CDR3 DNA sequence: TGCGCCAGCGCCCCCTCTCGTCCGGGGAACAATGAGCAGTTCTTC.

There are a few counts of this clonotype. CDR3 sequence: CASSKDRVITSTDTQYF. Written as DNA, the CDR3 is TGTGCCAGCAGCAAGGACAGGGTCATAACTAGCACAGATACGCAGTATTTT. V is TRBV5-5 and J is TRBJ2-3, with 8 bases lining up with TRBD1. V lost 4 bases and J lost 0; bases outside the gene matches: 10. Per the germline V gene, CDR1 is SGHKS and CDR2 is YYEKEE (reference sequence). CDR3 length equals 17 residues.

The V call is TRBV7-6, the J call TRBJ1-6; D uncertain. The CDR3 length is 13 residues. V lost 5 bases and J lost 8, with 10 bases in between. Germline V gene data show CDR1 as SGHVS and CDR2 as FNYEAQ. CDR3 sequence: CASSLNSHSPLHF. In DNA, the CDR3 is TGTGCCAGCAGCCTAAACAGCCATTCACCCCTCCACTTT.

With respect to this clonotype: The conserved phenylalanine or tryptophan is not found at the CDR3 terminus, so this likely reflects a read error. The chain employs TRBV7-8 and TRBJ2-1; D gene unclear. The length of the CDR3 is 12 residues. Germline CDR1 SGHVS, CDR2 FQNEAQ. V was clipped by 0 bases and J by 6 bases, with 3 bases between them. In nucleotides, the CDR3 is TGTGCCAGCAGCTTAGCGTCCAATGAGCAGTTCCTC. Translating it yields CASSLASNEQFL.

This clonotype has ten or more counts. This chain links TRBV6-5 with TRBJ2-1; D uncertain. V lost 2 bases and J 9 bases, leaving 8 bases between the germline ends. This CDR3 region has 12 residues. Germline V gene sequence: CDR1 MNHEY, CDR2 SVGAGI. The CDR3 is CASSYGSGEQFF. As DNA, the CDR3 is TGTGCCAGCAGTTACGGTTCGGGTGAGCAGTTCTTC.

The chain uses TRBV29-1 and TRBJ1-1; 7 positions agree with TRBD1. CDR3 length: 14 residues. Trimming removed 4 bases from V and 2 bases from J; junction bases left unmatched: 7. Per the germline V gene, CDR1 is SQVTM and CDR2 is ANQGSEA. The CDR3 DNA is TGCAGCGTTGTTAAGGGACAGTATAACACTGAAGCTTTCTTT. Translating gives CSVVKGQYNTEAFF.

In its sample, this clonotype was seen many times. The genes are TRBV20-1 and TRBJ2-1; TRBD1 agrees at 8 bases. The J segment lost 5 bases and the V segment lost 6 bases, leaving 15 bases of the junction unmatched. The CDR3 has 16 amino acids. Germline V gene sequence: CDR1 DFQATT, CDR2 SNEGSKA (reference sequence). The CDR3 loop reads CSAQGAGGRLNNEQFF. DNA of the CDR3: TGCAGTGCCCAGGGGGCAGGGGGCCGTCTCAACAATGAGCAGTTCTTC.

By share of the sample, this clonotype is medium-sized (0.01 to 0.1%). This chain links TRBV24-1 with TRBJ2-5; no firm D call. Trimming removed 2 bases from V and 1 base from J, with 7 bases in between. The CDR3 runs 14 residues. Germline V gives CDR1 KGHDR, CDR2 SFDVKD. DNA for the CDR3: TGTGCCACCAGTGATTCGGACGGCCAAGAGACCCAGTACTTC. It yields the protein CATSDSDGQETQYF.

This clonotype was seen only a few times. The V gene is TRBV27, the J gene TRBJ2-1; D is undetermined. In germline, CDR1 is MNHEY, CDR2 SMNVEV (reference sequence). The V end was cut by 5 bases, the J end by 5 bases, with 19 bases between. The CDR3 consists of 16 residues. This CDR3 is CASSPHNPGLDNEQFF. Written as DNA, the CDR3 is TGTGCCAGCAGTCCCCATAACCCGGGCCTGGACAATGAGCAGTTCTTC.

Note on this clonotype: One junction end disagrees with the germline gene, perhaps due to a read error. V gene TRBV30 combines with J gene TRBJ1-5; tentatively, D is TRBD1 (5 bases). This CDR3 comprises 15 residues. Germline V gene sequence: CDR1 GTSNPN, CDR2 SVGIG (reference sequence). The CDR3 nucleotides read TGCGCCTGGAGTGCTATCGAGGGGCTCAGTCAGCCCCAGCATTTT. It codes for CAWSAIEGLSQPQHF.